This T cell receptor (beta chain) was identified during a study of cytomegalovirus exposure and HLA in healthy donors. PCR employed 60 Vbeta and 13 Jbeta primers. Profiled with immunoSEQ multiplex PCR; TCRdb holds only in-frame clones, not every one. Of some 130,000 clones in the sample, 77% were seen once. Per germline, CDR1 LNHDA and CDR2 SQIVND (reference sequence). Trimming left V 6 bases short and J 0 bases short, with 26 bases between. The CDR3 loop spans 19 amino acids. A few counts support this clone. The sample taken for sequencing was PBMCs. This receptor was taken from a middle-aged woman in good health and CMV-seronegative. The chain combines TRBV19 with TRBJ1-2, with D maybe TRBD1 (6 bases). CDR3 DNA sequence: TGTGCCAGTAGGGCGAATCTGGGGCTTAACAGGGCTTCTAACTATGGCTACACCTTC. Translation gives CASRANLGLNRASNYGYTF.